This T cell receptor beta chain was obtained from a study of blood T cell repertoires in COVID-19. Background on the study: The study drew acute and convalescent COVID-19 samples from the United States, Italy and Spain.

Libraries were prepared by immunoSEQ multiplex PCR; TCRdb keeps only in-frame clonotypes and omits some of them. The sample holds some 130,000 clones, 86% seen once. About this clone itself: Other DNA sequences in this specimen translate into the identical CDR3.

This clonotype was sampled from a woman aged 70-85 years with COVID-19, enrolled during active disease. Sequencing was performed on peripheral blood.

The chain's CDR3 is CASRAGLSNQPQHF. CDR3 sequence (DNA): TGTGCCAGCAGAGCGGGGCTGAGCAATCAGCCCCAGCATTTT. V gene TRBV2 combines with J gene TRBJ1-5; TRBD1 might be the D (5 bases). Germline assignment: CDR1 SNHLY and CDR2 FYNNEI. This CDR3 region has 14 residues. V lost 6 bases and J 1 base, leaving 10 bases between the germline ends.